The text below deals with one TCR beta chain. This record belongs to a study of shared clonotypes between healthy human individuals. Deep was the level at which the assay was run. Some clones are missing from TCRdb's copy, which holds only in-frame ones; the method was immunoSEQ multiplex PCR. Of around 2,000,000 clones in the sample, 95% are singletons; the top ten hold 0.13%. The investigators split CD4+ cells into a CD45RA+ naive subset and a CD45RA-negative memory subset. With 3 bases removed from V and 5 bases from J, the gap between germline ends came to 13 bases. Germline lookup yields CDR1 SGHTA and CDR2 FQGTGA. This CDR3 spans 14 amino acids.

Sequencing used naive CD4+ T cells sorted from blood. Subset noted: CD45RA+ positively selected. The gene calls are TRBV7-3 and TRBJ1-1, with D maybe TRBD1 (5 bases). This receptor was obtained from a man aged 18 to 30 in good health. CDR3 coding DNA: TGTGCCAGCAGCTTCAGGGTGGGCCCGACTGAAGCTTTCTTT. Translated: CASSFRVGPTEAFF.